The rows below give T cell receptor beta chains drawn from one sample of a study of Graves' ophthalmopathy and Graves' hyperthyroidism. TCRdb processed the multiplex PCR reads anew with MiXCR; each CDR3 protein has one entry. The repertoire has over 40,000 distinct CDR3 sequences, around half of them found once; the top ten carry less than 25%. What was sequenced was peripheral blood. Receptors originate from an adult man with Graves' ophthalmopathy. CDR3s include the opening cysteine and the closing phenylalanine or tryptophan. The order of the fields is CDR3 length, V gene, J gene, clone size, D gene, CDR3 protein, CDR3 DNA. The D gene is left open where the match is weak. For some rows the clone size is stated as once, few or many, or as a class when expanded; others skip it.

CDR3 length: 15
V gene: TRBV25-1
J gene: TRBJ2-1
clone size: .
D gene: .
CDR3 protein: CACSAFVGAHNEQFF
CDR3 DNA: TGTGCCTGCAGTGCCTTTGTGGGGGCCCACAATGAGCAGTTCTTC

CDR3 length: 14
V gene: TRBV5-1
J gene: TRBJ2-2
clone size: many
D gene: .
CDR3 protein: CASSYYREIGELFF
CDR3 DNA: TGCGCCAGCAGCTACTACAGGGAAATCGGGGAGCTGTTTTTT

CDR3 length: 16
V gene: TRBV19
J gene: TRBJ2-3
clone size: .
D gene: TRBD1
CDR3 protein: CASSIGTGSYTDTQYF
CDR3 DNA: TGTGCCAGTAGTATAGGGACAGGGAGCTACACAGATACGCAGTATTTT

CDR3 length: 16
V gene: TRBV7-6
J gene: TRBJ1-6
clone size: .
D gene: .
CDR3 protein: CASSLGGVGENSPLHF
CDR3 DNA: TGTGCCAGCAGCTTAGGAGGGGTGGGCGAAAATTCACCCCTCCACTTT

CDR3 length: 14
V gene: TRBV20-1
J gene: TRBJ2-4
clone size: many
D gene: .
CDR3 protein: CSAKGFEGKNIQYF
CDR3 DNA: TGCAGTGCGAAGGGGTTTGAGGGCAAAAACATTCAGTACTTC

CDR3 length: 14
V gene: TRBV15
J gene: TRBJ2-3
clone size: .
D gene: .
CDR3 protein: CATSREDFTDTQYF
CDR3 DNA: TGTGCCACCAGCAGAGAGGACTTCACAGATACGCAGTATTTT

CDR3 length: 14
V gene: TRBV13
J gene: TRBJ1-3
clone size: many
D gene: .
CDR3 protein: CASSLGGSGNTIYF
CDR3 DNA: TGTGCCAGCAGCTTGGGAGGGTCTGGAAACACCATATATTTT

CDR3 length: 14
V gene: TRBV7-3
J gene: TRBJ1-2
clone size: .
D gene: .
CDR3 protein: CASSLTAGDRGYIF
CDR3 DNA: TGTGCCAGCAGCTTAACAGCAGGGGACCGTGGCTACATCTTC

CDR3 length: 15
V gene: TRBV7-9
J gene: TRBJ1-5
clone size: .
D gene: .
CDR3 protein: CASSSGLCSNQPQHF
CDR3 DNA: TGTGCCAGCAGCTCCGGACTGTGTAGCAATCAGCCCCAGCATTTT

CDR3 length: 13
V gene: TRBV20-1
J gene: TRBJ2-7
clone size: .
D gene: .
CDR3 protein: CSASLLQRHEQYF
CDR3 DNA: TGCAGTGCTAGTTTGCTTCAGCGCCACGAGCAGTACTTC

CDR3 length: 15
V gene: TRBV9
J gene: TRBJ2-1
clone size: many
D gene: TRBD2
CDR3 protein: CASSVSLAVNNEQFF
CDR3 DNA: TGTGCCAGCAGCGTCTCACTAGCGGTCAACAATGAGCAGTTCTTC